In its sample, the clone carrying this T cell receptor (beta chain) was seen a few times. Its antigen remains unknown. The sample originates from a study of Graves' ophthalmopathy and Graves' hyperthyroidism. Points from the study as a whole: Blood also held most thyroid clonotypes expanded above 0.001 frequency. Distinction of ophthalmopathy from stable hyperthyroidism by a 13-signature model reached almost 90% sensitivity and 65% to 83% specificity.

Clinical symptoms, serum thyroxine, TRAb, thyroid ultrasound and orbital computed tomography were relied on for diagnosis. The CDR3 sequence is 14 residues long. Germline V gene lookup returns CDR1 SQVTM and CDR2 ANQGSEA. V was pared by 4 bases and J by 0 bases, with 11 bases between. Amplification of TCR beta CDR3 regions used RNA transcripts. Following a first-round RT-PCR that used HTBI primers, a second-round multiplex PCR was carried out. TCRdb called the multiplex PCR reads again in MiXCR, with one record for every CDR3 protein. Among a few hundred thousand distinct CDR3 sequences listed, about 40% were seen once.

The chain carries TRBV29-1 and TRBJ2-3; possible D gene TRBD2, 6 bases. Sequenced sample: peripheral blood or thyroid tissue (not recorded which). This TCR was recovered from an adult man with Graves' hyperthyroidism. The CDR3, as DNA: TGCAGCGTTGTCCCGGGGACTAGCACAGATACGCAGTATTTT. Encoded protein: CSVVPGTSTDTQYF.